This T cell receptor (beta chain) was profiled in a study of cytomegalovirus exposure and HLA in healthy donors. Study results and limitations: Sequencing probably produced one cluster of sequence variants that were highly shared.

The PCR had 60 Vbeta and 13 Jbeta primers. Per the original methods: An analysis performed later counted around 86 million unique TCR beta chains (roughly 9.9 million of them shared). Sequenced by immunoSEQ multiplex PCR; TCRdb stores in-frame clones only, minus some. The V and J calls and the clone size are those of that table, but D and trimming were determined from the DNA. Of roughly 160,000 clones listed, 73% are singletons. A note on this clone: Antigen: not known.

This CDR3 is 15 amino acids long. The V end was cut by 6 bases, the J end by 3 bases, with 17 bases between. Germline CDR1 is MDHEN and CDR2 is SYDVKM. The chain recombines TRBV28 with TRBJ2-5; tentative D call: TRBD2 (6 bases). Material for sequencing was PBMCs. This clonotype was obtained from a young woman in good health and CMV-seropositive. The CDR3 coding sequence is TGTGCCAGCAGCTCTCCGGGACTGACAAAAGAGACCCAGTACTTC. Translating it yields CASSSPGLTKETQYF.